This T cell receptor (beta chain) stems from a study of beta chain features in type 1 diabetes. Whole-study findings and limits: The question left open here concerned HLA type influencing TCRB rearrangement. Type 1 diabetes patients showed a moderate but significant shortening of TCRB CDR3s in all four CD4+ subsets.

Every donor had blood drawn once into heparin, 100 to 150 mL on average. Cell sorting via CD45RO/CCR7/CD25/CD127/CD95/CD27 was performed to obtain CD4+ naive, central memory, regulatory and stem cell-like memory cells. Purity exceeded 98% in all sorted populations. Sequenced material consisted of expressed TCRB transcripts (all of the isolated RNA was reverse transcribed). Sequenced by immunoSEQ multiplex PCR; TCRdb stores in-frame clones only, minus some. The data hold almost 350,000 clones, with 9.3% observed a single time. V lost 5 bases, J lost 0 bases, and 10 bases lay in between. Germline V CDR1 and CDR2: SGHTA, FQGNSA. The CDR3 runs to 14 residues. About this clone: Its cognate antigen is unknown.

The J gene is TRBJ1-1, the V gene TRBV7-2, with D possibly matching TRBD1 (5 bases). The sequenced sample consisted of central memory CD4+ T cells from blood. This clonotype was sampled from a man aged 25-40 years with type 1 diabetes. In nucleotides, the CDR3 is TGTGCCAGCAGCCCACAGGTGATGAACACTGAAGCTTTCTTT. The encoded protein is CASSPQVMNTEAFF.